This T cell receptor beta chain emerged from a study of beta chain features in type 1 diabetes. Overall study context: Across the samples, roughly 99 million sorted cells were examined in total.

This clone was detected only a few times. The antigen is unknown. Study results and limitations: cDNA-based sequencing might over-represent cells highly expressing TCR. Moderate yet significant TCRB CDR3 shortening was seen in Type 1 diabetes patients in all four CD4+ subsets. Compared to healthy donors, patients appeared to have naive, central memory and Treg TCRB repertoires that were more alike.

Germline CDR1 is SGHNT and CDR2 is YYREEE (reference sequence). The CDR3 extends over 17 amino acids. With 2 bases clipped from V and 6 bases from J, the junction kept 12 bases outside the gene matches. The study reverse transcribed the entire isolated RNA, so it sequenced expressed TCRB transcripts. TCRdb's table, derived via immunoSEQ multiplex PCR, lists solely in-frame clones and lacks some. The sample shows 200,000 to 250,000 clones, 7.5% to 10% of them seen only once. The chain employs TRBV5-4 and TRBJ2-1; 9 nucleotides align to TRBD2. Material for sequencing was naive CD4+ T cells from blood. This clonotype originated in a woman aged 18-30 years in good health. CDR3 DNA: TGTGCCAGCAGCTTTCCGGGGGTGGCGGGAGGGCGCAATGAGCAGTTCTTC. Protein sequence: CASSFPGVAGGRNEQFF.